The 4 T cell receptor beta chains below come from one sample, sequenced in a study of T cells in narcolepsy. The protocol was immunoSEQ multiplex PCR, while the TCRdb copy is restricted to in-frame clones and leaves out a portion. Of 25,000 to 35,000 clones listed, roughly four fifths are singletons. Material: CD45RA- memory CD4+ T cells from PBMCs. Receptors originate from a human donor with narcolepsy.

This sequence joins TRBV5-5 and TRBJ1-2, with D possibly matching TRBD1 (5 bases). Germline values: CDR1 SGHKS, CDR2 YYEKEE (reference sequence). The CDR3 consists of 16 residues. The germline V and J ends were trimmed by 0 bases and 3 bases, with 15 bases remaining between them. CDR3 sequence (DNA): TGTGCCAGCAGCTTGGTCCCCGGGACGGAGGACTATGGCTACACCTTC. Translated: CASSLVPGTEDYGYTF.

The rearrangement uses TRBV5-1 and TRBJ2-3, with TRBD1 identical over 8 bases. The CDR3 is made up of 15 amino acids. With 2 bases clipped from V and 5 bases from J, the junction kept 7 bases outside the gene matches. CDR1 is SGHRS, CDR2 YFSETQ, per germline. CDR3 sequence: CASSFQDRARDTQYF. In nucleotides, the CDR3 is TGCGCCAGCAGCTTTCAGGACAGGGCAAGAGATACGCAGTATTTT. Filled out from reference TRBV5-1 and TRBJ2-3, the complete variable domain reads KAGVTQTPRYLIKTRGQQVTLSCSPISGHRSVSWYQQTPGQGLQFLFEYFSETQRNKGNFPGRFSGRQFSNSRSEMNVSTLELGDSALYLCASSFQDRARDTQYFGPGTRLTVL.

V usage is TRBV2 and J usage is TRBJ2-5; weak D call: TRBD2 (5 bases). V lost 2 bases, J lost 7 bases, and 11 bases lay in between. The CDR3 sequence is 13 residues long. The germline CDR1 and CDR2 sequences are SNHLY and FYNNEI. For the CDR3, the DNA is TGTGCCAGCAGTGAAAGTCCCCGGGGGACCCAGTACTTC. Translated, it gives CASSESPRGTQYF.

The chain carries TRBV7-2 and TRBJ2-2; 7 bases match TRBD1. Trimming at V came to 3 bases and at J to 0 bases, leaving 1 base not matched to a gene. CDR1 SGHTA and CDR2 FQGNSA come from the germline V gene. The CDR3 is 15 residues long. The CDR3 sequence: CASSLGTANTGELFF. The CDR3 nucleotides are TGTGCCAGCAGCTTGGGGACAGCGAACACCGGGGAGCTGTTTTTT. Supplemented by reference TRBV7-2 and TRBJ2-2, the full variable domain reads GAGVSQSPSNKVTEKGKDVELRCDPISGHTALYWYRQSLGQGLEFLIYFQGNSAPDKSGLPSDRFSAERTGGSVSTLTIQRTQQEDSAVYLCASSLGTANTGELFFGEGSRLTVL.